These T cell receptor beta chains were read from a single sample in a study of T cell clusters in autoimmune cytopenias. For each CDR3 protein, TCRdb gives one entry from its re-call of the multiplex PCR reads, without DNA. The clone table shows roughly 6,800 distinct CDR3 sequences, with the ten largest holding roughly a third. A further study also used this sample, focusing on T cell repertoires in aging, cancer and after chemotherapy.

Sequencing used peripheral blood. The receptor source for this set is a human donor in good health. CDR3s include the opening cysteine and the closing phenylalanine or tryptophan. Fields, in order: CDR3 protein, clone size, J gene, V gene. Expanded clones get a size class; other rows say once, few or many, or leave the size out.

cdr3_aa: CASSESGQDNYGYTF
clone_size: NA
j_call: TRBJ1-2
v_call: TRBV6-1

cdr3_aa: CASSLTGSSGNTIYF
clone_size: NA
j_call: TRBJ1-3
v_call: TRBV12-3/TRBV12-4

cdr3_aa: CASSPFSGRRYEQYF
clone_size: medium-sized
j_call: TRBJ2-7
v_call: TRBV19

cdr3_aa: CASSILGGYTF
clone_size: NA
j_call: TRBJ1-2
v_call: TRBV19

cdr3_aa: CASSPPRGTSSEQYF
clone_size: NA
j_call: TRBJ2-7
v_call: TRBV18

cdr3_aa: CASSPRTGRAEQFF
clone_size: NA
j_call: TRBJ2-1
v_call: TRBV5-6

cdr3_aa: CASSTTPTSGAGELFF
clone_size: NA
j_call: TRBJ2-2
v_call: TRBV19

cdr3_aa: CASRPTASSGNTIYF
clone_size: NA
j_call: TRBJ1-3
v_call: TRBV13

cdr3_aa: CASRGQVLRNTEAFF
clone_size: NA
j_call: TRBJ1-1
v_call: TRBV19

cdr3_aa: CSVYKPGQGTNNEQFF
clone_size: medium-sized
j_call: TRBJ2-1
v_call: TRBV29-1

cdr3_aa: CASRRTDSYEQYF
clone_size: NA
j_call: TRBJ2-7
v_call: TRBV11-2

cdr3_aa: CASSYTSGHTDTQYF
clone_size: NA
j_call: TRBJ2-3
v_call: TRBV13

cdr3_aa: CASSLDFRETFF
clone_size: NA
j_call: TRBJ2-1
v_call: TRBV7-9

cdr3_aa: CAWKVGSFEQFF
clone_size: NA
j_call: TRBJ2-1
v_call: TRBV30

cdr3_aa: CASSLSYRTGGTTGELFF
clone_size: NA
j_call: TRBJ2-2
v_call: TRBV27

cdr3_aa: CSAKKQNTQYF
clone_size: NA
j_call: TRBJ2-3
v_call: TRBV20-1

cdr3_aa: CASSESSGYYRTDTQYF
clone_size: medium-sized
j_call: TRBJ2-3
v_call: TRBV6-5

cdr3_aa: CASSFPRGGYGYTF
clone_size: NA
j_call: TRBJ1-2
v_call: TRBV5-6

cdr3_aa: CASSARETDTQYF
clone_size: NA
j_call: TRBJ2-3
v_call: TRBV13

cdr3_aa: CSVEDPGDGRDGYTF
clone_size: medium-sized
j_call: TRBJ1-2
v_call: TRBV29-1

cdr3_aa: CASSLHDRGRGGQPQHF
clone_size: NA
j_call: TRBJ1-5
v_call: TRBV19

cdr3_aa: CASSIGPGYGYTF
clone_size: NA
j_call: TRBJ1-2
v_call: TRBV19

cdr3_aa: CASSFQVYGYTF
clone_size: NA
j_call: TRBJ1-2
v_call: TRBV18

cdr3_aa: CASTPQSNYGYTF
clone_size: NA
j_call: TRBJ1-2
v_call: TRBV10-2

cdr3_aa: CARSLAMGQGARDNEQFF
clone_size: NA
j_call: TRBJ2-1
v_call: TRBV5-3

cdr3_aa: CASSPSPARDNEQFF
clone_size: NA
j_call: TRBJ2-1
v_call: TRBV7-6

cdr3_aa: CSVVGGKAGELFF
clone_size: medium-sized
j_call: TRBJ2-2
v_call: TRBV29-1

cdr3_aa: CASSYSAGGTANEKLFF
clone_size: NA
j_call: TRBJ1-4
v_call: TRBV6-5

cdr3_aa: CSVDGPGSEQYF
clone_size: medium-sized
j_call: TRBJ2-7
v_call: TRBV29-1

cdr3_aa: CASSTAEGVSNQPQHF
clone_size: NA
j_call: TRBJ1-5
v_call: TRBV27

cdr3_aa: CASSPTRASGNEQFF
clone_size: medium-sized
j_call: TRBJ2-1
v_call: TRBV6-5

cdr3_aa: CASSLSVANTGELFF
clone_size: NA
j_call: TRBJ2-2
v_call: TRBV27

cdr3_aa: CATSSKLLYGYTF
clone_size: NA
j_call: TRBJ1-2
v_call: TRBV15

cdr3_aa: CAWSGQGADEQFF
clone_size: medium-sized
j_call: TRBJ2-1
v_call: TRBV30

cdr3_aa: CASSAGPNTEAFF
clone_size: NA
j_call: TRBJ1-1
v_call: TRBV7-6

cdr3_aa: CASSLRSSGGLGWETQYF
clone_size: NA
j_call: TRBJ2-5
v_call: TRBV5-5

cdr3_aa: CASSSGTGGKRDEQYF
clone_size: NA
j_call: TRBJ2-7
v_call: TRBV6-5

cdr3_aa: CASSDWSRVPDTQYF
clone_size: NA
j_call: TRBJ2-3
v_call: TRBV6-1

cdr3_aa: CASSPAGNQPQHF
clone_size: NA
j_call: TRBJ1-5
v_call: TRBV18

cdr3_aa: CASSPGQKETQYF
clone_size: medium-sized
j_call: TRBJ2-5
v_call: TRBV18

cdr3_aa: CASSPGTGLTDTQYF
clone_size: medium-sized
j_call: TRBJ2-3
v_call: TRBV5-6

cdr3_aa: CASRLRGNTGELFF
clone_size: NA
j_call: TRBJ2-2
v_call: TRBV30

cdr3_aa: CASVRGDRTYEQYF
clone_size: NA
j_call: TRBJ2-7
v_call: TRBV6-1

cdr3_aa: CASSLASSQETQYF
clone_size: NA
j_call: TRBJ2-5
v_call: TRBV11-1

cdr3_aa: CASSLDRAINSPLHF
clone_size: NA
j_call: TRBJ1-6
v_call: TRBV5-5

cdr3_aa: CASSLWAGSMSNEQFF
clone_size: NA
j_call: TRBJ2-1
v_call: TRBV5-4

cdr3_aa: CASSLPKRQGVNGYTF
clone_size: NA
j_call: TRBJ1-2
v_call: TRBV5-4

cdr3_aa: CASSQTSGAVSYEQYF
clone_size: NA
j_call: TRBJ2-7
v_call: TRBV5-5

cdr3_aa: CAWSDRLPLHF
clone_size: NA
j_call: TRBJ1-6
v_call: TRBV30

cdr3_aa: CASTMGREKLFF
clone_size: NA
j_call: TRBJ1-4
v_call: TRBV19

cdr3_aa: CSVALLEVTQYF
clone_size: medium-sized
j_call: TRBJ2-3
v_call: TRBV29-1

cdr3_aa: CASSSLTDTQYF
clone_size: medium-sized
j_call: TRBJ2-3
v_call: TRBV12-3/TRBV12-4

cdr3_aa: CASSIIRGLADNEQFF
clone_size: medium-sized
j_call: TRBJ2-1
v_call: TRBV19

cdr3_aa: CASSSIRGPSNNEQFF
clone_size: NA
j_call: TRBJ2-1
v_call: TRBV7-2

cdr3_aa: CASTRLDTGELFF
clone_size: medium-sized
j_call: TRBJ2-2
v_call: TRBV19

cdr3_aa: CASRRWGGGDTQYF
clone_size: medium-sized
j_call: TRBJ2-3
v_call: TRBV13

cdr3_aa: CASLRTDSYEQYF
clone_size: medium-sized
j_call: TRBJ2-7
v_call: TRBV5-5